Reported below is one T cell receptor (beta chain). The antigen is not known. Treatment: approximately 9-day PBMC culture with coronavirus spike peptide pools or control peptides (ViraFEST assay). The data originate from a study of vaccination and CD4 T cells after COVID-19. Study overall: The authors gave control cultures a CEFX pool, an HIV-1 Nef pool, or no peptide.

CDR3 length equals 16 residues. V shed 2 bases and J shed 5 bases, with 18 bases lying between them. Germline-derived CDR1 and CDR2 are SEHNR and FQNEAQ (reference sequence). Notes on the study in general: The median count of SARS-CoV-2-reactive clonotypes rose from 21 to 38, not significantly.

Sequenced with the Oncomine TCR Beta short-read assay was DNA taken from cultured CD4+ T cells. TCRdb fed the PCR reads into MiXCR, producing one record per CDR3 protein. The data hold about 17,000 distinct CDR3 sequences, with 45% to 65% observed a single time. The sequencing input was CD4+ T cells from blood, cultured in vitro. The chain joins TRBV7-9 to TRBJ2-5; possibly TRBD2 for D (5 bases). This clonotype originated in a human donor who had recovered from COVID-19. CDR3 coding DNA: TGTGCCAGCAGCTTAAGCGTTGGTTCGGGGTGGGAGACCCAGTACTTC. It is translated as CASSLSVGSGWETQYF.